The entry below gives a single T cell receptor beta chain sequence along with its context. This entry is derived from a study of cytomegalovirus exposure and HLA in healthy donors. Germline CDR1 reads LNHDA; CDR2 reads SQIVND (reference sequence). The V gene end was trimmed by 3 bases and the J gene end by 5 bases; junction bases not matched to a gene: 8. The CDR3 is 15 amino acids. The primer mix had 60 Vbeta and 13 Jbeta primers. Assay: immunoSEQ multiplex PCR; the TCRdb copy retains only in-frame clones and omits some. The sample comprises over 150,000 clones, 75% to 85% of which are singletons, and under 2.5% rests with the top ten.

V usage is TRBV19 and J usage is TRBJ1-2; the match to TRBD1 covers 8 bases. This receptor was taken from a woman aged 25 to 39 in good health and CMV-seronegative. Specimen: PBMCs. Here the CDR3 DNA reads TGTGCCAGTAGTATCTCTAGCAGGACAGGGTATGGCTACACCTTC. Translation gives CASSISSRTGYGYTF.